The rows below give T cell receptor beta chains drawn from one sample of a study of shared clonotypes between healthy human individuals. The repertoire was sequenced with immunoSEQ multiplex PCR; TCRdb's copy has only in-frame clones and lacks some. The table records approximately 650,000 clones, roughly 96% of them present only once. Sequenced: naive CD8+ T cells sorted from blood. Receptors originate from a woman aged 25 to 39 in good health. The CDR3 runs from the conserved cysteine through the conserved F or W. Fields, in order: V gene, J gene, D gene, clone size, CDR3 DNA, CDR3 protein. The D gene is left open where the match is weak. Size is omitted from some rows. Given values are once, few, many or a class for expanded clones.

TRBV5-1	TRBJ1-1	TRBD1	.	TGCGCCAGCAGCTTTCGGACAGGGCGGAACACTGAAGCTTTCTTT	CASSFRTGRNTEAFF
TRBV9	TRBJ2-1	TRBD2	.	TGTGCCAGCAGCACCCCAGGACTAGCGGAACCCAATGAGCAGTTCTTC	CASSTPGLAEPNEQFF
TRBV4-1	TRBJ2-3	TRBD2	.	TGCGCCAGCAGCACAAGGCTAGCGGCCCTCACAGATACGCAGTATTTT	CASSTRLAALTDTQYF
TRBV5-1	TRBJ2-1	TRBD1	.	TGCGCCAGCAGCTGGTGGGACAGGGCGTTGAATGAGCAGTTCTTC	CASSWWDRALNEQFF
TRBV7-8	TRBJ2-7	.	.	TGTGCCAGCAGCTTACGCGGGTGGGTGGCTGGCGAGCAGTACTTC	CASSLRGWVAGEQYF
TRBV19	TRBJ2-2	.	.	TGTGCCAGTAGTATAGCCGGGACATCGAACACCGGGGAGCTGTTTTTT	CASSIAGTSNTGELFF
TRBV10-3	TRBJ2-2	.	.	TGTGCCTCCGCTCTAGCGAACACCGGGGAGCTGTTTTTT	CASALANTGELFF
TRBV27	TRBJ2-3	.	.	TGTGCCAGCAGTTTACTGATGGGTTCCACAGATACGCAGTATTTT	CASSLLMGSTDTQYF
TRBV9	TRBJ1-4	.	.	TGTGCCAGCAGCGTAGAAGGGGGGGCTGAAAAACTGTTTTTT	CASSVEGGAEKLFF
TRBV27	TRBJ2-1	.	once	TGTGCCAGCAAATCGGGCTATGAGCAGTTCTTC	CASKSGYEQFF
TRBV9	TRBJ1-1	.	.	TGTGCCAGCAGCGGAAAAGCAGGGGTAAACACTGAAGCTTTCTTT	CASSGKAGVNTEAFF
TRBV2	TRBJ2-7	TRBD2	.	TGTGCCAGCAGTGGAACCGGGACTAGCGGGAGTGGTTCCCCCCGCGAGCAGTACTTC	CASSGTGTSGSGSPREQYF
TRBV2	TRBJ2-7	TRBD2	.	TGTGCCAGCAGTGAAGGCAGCGGGAGGTCTAATCCCACCTTC	CASSEGSGRSNPTF
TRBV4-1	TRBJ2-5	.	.	TGCGCCAGCAGCCTAGGATTAGCAGAGACCCAGTACTTC	CASSLGLAETQYF
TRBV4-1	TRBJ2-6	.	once	TGCGCCAGCAGCCAAGATTCCGGGCCTGGGGCCAACGTCCTGACTTTC	CASSQDSGPGANVLTF
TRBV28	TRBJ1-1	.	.	TGTGCCAGCAGAGAATGGGTCGGGAGCACTGAAGCTTTCTTT	CASREWVGSTEAFF
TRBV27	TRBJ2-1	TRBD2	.	TGTGCCAGCAGTTCTAGCGGATCCTACAATGAGCAGTTCTTC	CASSSSGSYNEQFF
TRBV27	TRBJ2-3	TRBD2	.	TGTGCCAGCAGTCCTCTAGCGGGAGGATCCACAGATACGCAGTATTTT	CASSPLAGGSTDTQYF
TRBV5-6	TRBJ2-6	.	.	TGTGCCAGCAGCCTGGGGACCAACGTCCTGACTTTC	CASSLGTNVLTF
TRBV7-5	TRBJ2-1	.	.	TGTGTCAGAAGCCCCATAAATCAGCAGTTCTTC	CVRSPINQQFF
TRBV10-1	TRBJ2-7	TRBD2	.	TGCGCCAGCAGTGAGGGTCGTAGCGGGTCTACCTACGAGCAGTACTTC	CASSEGRSGSTYEQYF
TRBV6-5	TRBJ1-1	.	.	TGTGCCACCCGGGACTCGCGAGGAGCTTTCTTT	CATRDSRGAFF
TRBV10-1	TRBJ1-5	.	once	TGCGCCAGCAGTGAGTCAATTGGTATGGCAAATCAGCCCCAGCATTTT	CASSESIGMANQPQHF
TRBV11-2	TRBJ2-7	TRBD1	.	TGTGCCAGCAGTTTCGGGACAGGCTACGAGCAGTACTTC	CASSFGTGYEQYF
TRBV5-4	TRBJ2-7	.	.	TGTGCCAGCAGCTTGACAGGGCCCGAGCAGTACTTC	CASSLTGPEQYF
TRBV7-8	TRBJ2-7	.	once	TGTGCCAGCAGCTTAGGGACACTTACCTACGAGCAGTACTTC	CASSLGTLTYEQYF
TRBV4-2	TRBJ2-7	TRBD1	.	TGTGCCAGCAGCCAGAGGGGACAGGGGGTTTTCAACGAGCAGTACTTC	CASSQRGQGVFNEQYF
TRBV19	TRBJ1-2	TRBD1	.	TGTGCCAGTAGCCCGGGACAGGGAGAGGGCTACACCTTC	CASSPGQGEGYTF
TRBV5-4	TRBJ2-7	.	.	TGTGCCAGCAGCTTGGGTCCCGAGCAGTACTTC	CASSLGPEQYF
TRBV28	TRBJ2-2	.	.	TGTGCCAGCAGTTTGAAAGTAAGCACCGGGGAGCTGTTTTTT	CASSLKVSTGELFF
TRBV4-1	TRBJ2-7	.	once	TGCGCCAGCAGCCAAGATCTGGGGGCGGGGTACGAGCAGTACTTC	CASSQDLGAGYEQYF
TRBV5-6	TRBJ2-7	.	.	TGTGCCAGCAGCAACGGGGACTCCTACGAGCAGTACTTC	CASSNGDSYEQYF
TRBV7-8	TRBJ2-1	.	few	TGTGCCAGCAGCTTACGGTTACAACGCAATGAGCAGTTCTTC	CASSLRLQRNEQFF
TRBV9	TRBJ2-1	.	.	TGTGCCAGCAGCGTAGCAAGTAATGAGCAGTTCTTC	CASSVASNEQFF
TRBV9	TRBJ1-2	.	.	TGTGCCAGCAGCTCCAGCGGGACGGACTATGGCTACACCTTC	CASSSSGTDYGYTF
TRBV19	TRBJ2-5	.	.	TGTGCCAGTAGTATTGCGGATAGCCCCGGAGACAGGTGGCGGGAGACCCAGTACTTC	CASSIADSPGDRWRETQYF
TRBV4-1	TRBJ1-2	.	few	TGCGCCAGCAGCCAAGAAGGGGGGTGGTATGGCTACACCTTC	CASSQEGGWYGYTF
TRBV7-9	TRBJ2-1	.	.	TGTGCCAGCACCCTGGGCATAGGGCAGTTCTTC	CASTLGIGQFF
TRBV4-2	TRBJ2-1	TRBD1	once	TGTGCCAGCAGCTCTAGTTACGGACAGGGGGCGAATGAGCAGTTCTTC	CASSSSYGQGANEQFF
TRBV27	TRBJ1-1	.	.	TGTGCCAGCAGTTTAACCGGGGCAGGGGAGGAAGCTTTCTTT	CASSLTGAGEEAFF
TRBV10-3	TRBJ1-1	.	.	TGTGCCATCAGTGGACCCACTGAAGCTTTCTTT	CAISGPTEAFF